One sample yielded the 19 T cell receptor beta chains listed below, sequenced in a study of graft-versus-host responses after intestinal transplantation. The method was immunoSEQ multiplex PCR; TCRdb's version includes in-frame clones alone and lacks a portion of them. This table holds some 130,000 clones, approximately 92% found once. Their antigens are not known. Sequencing was performed on unstimulated CD4+ T cells sorted from spleen or lymph node cells, taken before intestinal transplant. These receptors originate from a human donor who received an intestinal transplant.

The CDR3 bases are TGTGCCATCAGTCTTTCGCGGGGGGAGAGGTACAATGAGCAGTTCTTC. Translation gives CAISLSRGERYNEQFF. The V and J genes are TRBV10-3 and TRBJ2-1; 8 bases agree with TRBD2. In germline, CDR1 is ENHRY, CDR2 SYGVKD. CDR3 size: 16 residues. After removal of 5 bases from V and 4 bases from J, the junction contained 10 bases not matched to a gene.

V gene TRBV18 combines with J gene TRBJ1-2; D uncertain. The V end was cut by 6 bases, the J end by 2 bases, with 10 bases between. The germline CDR1 and CDR2 sequences are KGHSH and LQKENI. The CDR3 totals 13 residues. CDR3 DNA sequence: TGTGCCAGCTCGCCCGATAAAAACTATGGCTACACCTTC. Protein sequence: CASSPDKNYGYTF.

The genes are TRBV6-5 and TRBJ1-6; 9 bases agree with TRBD1. The germline V gene has CDR1 MNHEY and CDR2 SVGAGI. The J segment lost 15 bases and the V segment lost 5 bases, leaving 11 bases of the junction unmatched. The CDR3 runs 14 residues. The CDR3 spells CASSDTDRGPHLHF. CDR3 sequence (DNA): TGTGCCAGCAGTGACACGGACAGGGGTCCGCACCTCCACTTT.

This chain joins TRBV5-1 and TRBJ2-1; 7 bases match TRBD1. The germline CDR1 and CDR2 sequences are SGHRS and YFSETQ. The CDR3 has 13 residues. J gave up 6 bases and V 6 bases, and 6 bases lay outside the gene matches. In DNA form, the CDR3 reads TGCGCCAGCATGAGGGGGCCAAGCAATGAGCAGTTCTTC. Translating gives CASMRGPSNEQFF.

The gene calls are TRBV5-1 and TRBJ2-5, with D perhaps matching TRBD1 or TRBD2 (5 bases each). V lost 4 bases to trimming and J lost 3 bases, with 13 bases between them. CDR1 SGHRS and CDR2 YFSETQ come from the germline V gene. This CDR3 contains 14 residues. The CDR3 region has the DNA TGCGCCAGCAGCCCTGGGACGGGGAAAGAGACCCAGTACTTC. This encodes CASSPGTGKETQYF.

The V call is TRBV2, the J call TRBJ2-3, with TRBD2 as a possible D gene (5 bases). V lost 10 bases, J lost 0 bases, and 17 bases lay in between. Germline V gene data show CDR1 as SNHLY and CDR2 as FYNNEI. CDR3 length equals 15 residues. The CDR3 nucleotides are TGTGCCACCATCCCACATCGGGGAAGCACAGATACGCAGTATTTT. This codes for CATIPHRGSTDTQYF. Filled out from reference TRBV2 and TRBJ2-3, the complete variable domain reads EPEVTQTPSHQVTQMGQEVILRCVPISNHLYFYWYRQILGQKVEFLVSFYNNEISEKSEIFDDQFSVERPDGSNFTLKIRSTKLEDSAMYFCATIPHRGSTDTQYFGPGTRLTVL.

This clone was found once. The chain couples TRBV10-1 to TRBJ2-1; D may match TRBD1 or TRBD2 (5 bases each). Trimming removed 10 bases from V and 7 bases from J, with 17 bases in between. From germline, CDR1 is WNHNN and CDR2 SYGVQD (reference sequence). This CDR3 comprises 13 residues. Here the CDR3 DNA reads TGCGCCACCCGGGATAGGGGCTTGAATGAGCAGTTCTTC. Residues: CATRDRGLNEQFF.

The chain employs TRBV4-1 and TRBJ2-7; 14 bases line up with TRBD2. V lost 0 bases, J lost 6 bases, and 4 bases stayed unmatched. Per germline, CDR1 MGHRA and CDR2 YSYEKL. This CDR3 comprises 16 residues. The DNA for the CDR3 is TGCGCCAGCAGCCAAGATCCGACTAGCGGGGGGGTCGAGCAGTACTTC. It translates to CASSQDPTSGGVEQYF.

The CDR3 spells CASSSPSMANTGELFF. The CDR3 region has the DNA TGTGCCAGCAGTTCCCCCTCAATGGCGAACACCGGGGAGCTGTTTTTT. The chain is built from TRBV6-5 and TRBJ2-2; no clear D. V gave up 4 bases and J gave up 0 bases, with 12 bases separating them. This CDR3 spans 16 amino acids. CDR1 and CDR2 (germline): MNHEY, SVGAGI.

The chain is built from TRBV9 and TRBJ1-3; D gene uncertain. Trimming took 0 bases from V and 8 from J, leaving 12 bases between them. The CDR3 contains 14 residues. Germline CDR1 SGDLS, CDR2 YYNGEE. CDR3 DNA sequence: TGTGCCAGCAGCGTAGATATCGGGTCGGACACCATATATTTT. It codes for CASSVDIGSDTIYF.

The genes are TRBV19 and TRBJ1-6, with 9 bases matching TRBD1. The CDR3 has 15 residues. Germline CDR1 is LNHDA and CDR2 is SQIVND (reference sequence). J gave up 8 bases and V 3 bases, and 5 bases lay outside the gene matches. CDR3 bases: TGTGCCAGTAGTATGGACAGGGGACGTGATTCACCCCTCCACTTT. The encoded protein is CASSMDRGRDSPLHF.

The V gene is TRBV27, the J gene TRBJ2-3; TRBD1 agrees at 7 bases. The CDR3 extends over 16 amino acids. V lost 6 bases, J lost 5 bases, and 14 bases stayed unmatched. The germline CDR1 and CDR2 sequences are MNHEY and SMNVEV (reference sequence). DNA of the CDR3: TGTGCCAGCAGCCGCCGGGACAGCCTTTCTGGAGATACGCAGTATTTT. Protein: CASSRRDSLSGDTQYF.

This clone was seen a handful of times. V usage is TRBV19 and J usage is TRBJ1-2, with 10 bases that match TRBD1. The CDR3 spans 17 residues. Germline lookup yields CDR1 LNHDA and CDR2 SQIVND (reference sequence). After removal of 8 bases from V and 7 bases from J, the junction contained 19 bases not matched to a gene. This CDR3 is CASGNPGQGKSGSGYTF. CDR3 coding DNA: TGTGCCAGTGGAAACCCGGGACAGGGGAAGTCAGGCTCTGGCTACACCTTC.

This chain joins TRBV5-1 and TRBJ2-3; 13 bases are a match to TRBD2. J lost 6 bases, V lost 3 bases, and 1 base had no gene match. The germline CDR1 and CDR2 sequences are SGHRS and YFSETQ. The CDR3 is 14 residues long. The DNA for the CDR3 is TGCGCCAGCAGCTCGACTAGCGGGGGGGATACGCAGTATTTT. This encodes CASSSTSGGDTQYF.

The rearrangement links TRBV4-1 to TRBJ2-7; 15 bases align to TRBD2. J gave up 0 bases and V 0 bases, and 6 bases lay outside the gene matches. The CDR3 sequence is 19 residues long. Per germline, CDR1 MGHRA and CDR2 YSYEKL. The CDR3 DNA reads as TGCGCCAGCAGCCAAGATCCGGGACTAGCGGGGGGACTCTCCTACGAGCAGTACTTC. It is translated as CASSQDPGLAGGLSYEQYF.

This clone was found once. V usage is TRBV18 and J usage is TRBJ1-2; 7 bases are shared with TRBD1. Germline assignment: CDR1 KGHSH and CDR2 LQKENI. The CDR3 is made up of 14 amino acids. V gave up 6 bases and J gave up 3 bases; unmatched junction bases: 7. CDR3 nucleotides: TGTGCCAGCTCCCCCCCCGGGACAGACTATGGCTACACCTTC. Translation gives CASSPPGTDYGYTF.

J is TRBJ2-7 and V is TRBV6-5; 11 bases map to TRBD2. This CDR3 comprises 15 residues. Trimming cost V 6 bases and J 2 bases; bases outside gene matches: 6. CDR1 is MNHEY and CDR2 is SVGAGI in the germline V gene. CDR3 in amino acids: CASSFGTSGAYEQYF. In DNA form, the CDR3 reads TGTGCCAGCAGCTTCGGGACTAGCGGAGCCTACGAGCAGTACTTC.

The chain couples TRBV9 to TRBJ2-5; D unresolved. Trimming removed 0 bases at V and 1 base at J, with 10 bases between. Germline loops: CDR1 SGDLS, CDR2 YYNGEE. This CDR3 spans 15 amino acids. The CDR3 loop reads CASSVEAGVQETQYF. The CDR3 nucleotides read TGTGCCAGCAGCGTAGAGGCAGGCGTCCAAGAGACCCAGTACTTC.

In this sample, this clone turned up once. The chain has TRBV18 and TRBJ2-7; maybe TRBD2 (6 bases). The CDR3 runs 15 residues. Germline V gives CDR1 KGHSH, CDR2 LQKENI. V gave up 5 bases and J gave up 1 base, with 15 bases separating them. CDR3 nucleotide sequence: TGTGCCAGCTCAACCGGGACTGCTTATTCCTACGAGCAGTACTTC. It codes for CASSTGTAYSYEQYF.